These 28 T cell receptor beta chains came from one sample sequenced in a study of Ad26.COV2.S vaccination and SARS-CoV-2 variants. Some clones are missing from TCRdb's copy, which holds only in-frame ones; the method was immunoSEQ multiplex PCR. Here the sample spans about 240,000 clones, 85% to 90% being singletons. The treatment denotes: about 20 received Ad26.COV2.S at low or high dose, single or two shots; five or six received placebo; per-sample allocation not given. Sampling took place 63 days after the first vaccine or placebo injection. Sample: peripheral blood, taken in a trial of Ad26.COV2.S vaccine versus placebo. The receptors come from a person aged 18-60 years who received the Ad26.COV2.S COVID-19 vaccine or a placebo.

This clone was recorded only once. This sequence joins TRBV18 and TRBJ2-3; D ambiguous. The CDR3 extends over 15 amino acids. Germline-derived CDR1 and CDR2 are KGHSH and LQKENI. V was clipped by 2 bases and J by 4 bases, with 13 bases between them. The CDR3: CASSPSGQASDTQYF. DNA of the CDR3: TGTGCCAGCTCACCAAGTGGGCAGGCTTCAGATACGCAGTATTTT.

This chain connects TRBV6-4 to TRBJ2-2; possible D gene TRBD1, 6 bases. Per germline, CDR1 MRHNA and CDR2 SNTAGT. With 6 bases removed from V and 6 bases from J, the gap between germline ends came to 11 bases. CDR3 length: 13 amino acids. The CDR3 loop reads CASSATGSGELFF. The CDR3 nucleotides read TGTGCCAGCAGCGCGACAGGCTCCGGGGAGCTGTTTTTT.

In DNA, the CDR3 is TGTGCCAGCAGTGCCAGGGGGGGGCCCGAGACCCAGTACTTC. Amino acids: CASSARGGPETQYF. The chain has TRBV25-1 and TRBJ2-5, with D perhaps being TRBD1 or TRBD2 (7 bases each). This CDR3 has 14 residues. CDR1 and CDR2 (germline): MGHDK, SYGVNS. V was clipped by 4 bases and J by 5 bases, with 14 bases between them.

The chain links TRBV28 to TRBJ2-1, with unresolved D. The length of the CDR3 is 13 residues. Germline loops: CDR1 MDHEN, CDR2 SYDVKM. The ends were cut back, 5 bases at V and 6 bases at J, with 11 bases in the middle. The CDR3 protein is CASSPRLCNEQFF. CDR3 in DNA: TGTGCCAGCAGTCCCCGACTCTGCAATGAGCAGTTCTTC.

This clone was counted a single time. The chain is built from TRBV4-3 and TRBJ1-2; tentative D call: TRBD1 (5 bases). The CDR3 is made up of 15 amino acids. Germline lookup yields CDR1 LGHNA and CDR2 YSLEER. V lost 0 bases, J lost 3 bases, and 11 bases lay in between. CDR3 DNA: TGCGCCAGCAGCCAAGATTCGAGGGGATACTATGGCTACACCTTC. Translating gives CASSQDSRGYYGYTF.

The V gene is TRBV5-1, the J gene TRBJ2-3; TRBD1 agrees at 10 bases. J gave up 5 bases and V 2 bases, and 8 bases lay outside the gene matches. The CDR3 extends over 16 amino acids. Germline values: CDR1 SGHRS, CDR2 YFSETQ. CDR3 residues: CASSFGTGVRGDTQYF. The CDR3 bases are TGCGCCAGCAGCTTTGGGACAGGGGTTCGAGGAGATACGCAGTATTTT.

The chain carries TRBV5-1 and TRBJ2-5, with D perhaps matching TRBD1 or TRBD2 (5 bases each). The germline V gene has CDR1 SGHRS and CDR2 YFSETQ. Trimming shortened V by 0 bases and J by 5 bases, and 14 bases separated the two germline ends. This CDR3 is built from 15 residues. This chain's CDR3 is CASSLGTFEGETQYF. DNA of the CDR3: TGCGCCAGCAGCTTGGGAACATTTGAGGGGGAGACCCAGTACTTC.

The chain couples TRBV29-1 to TRBJ2-5; maybe TRBD1 (7 bases). Between the trimmed V and J ends, which lost 4 bases and 4 bases, there was a span of 16 bases. The CDR3 contains 14 residues. Germline V lookup: CDR1 SQVTM, CDR2 ANQGSEA. The CDR3 protein is CSVGRDSRGETQYF. CDR3 DNA: TGCAGCGTTGGGCGGGACAGCCGGGGAGAGACCCAGTACTTC.

This clone was detected only once. The V and J genes are TRBV6-2 or TRBV6-3 and TRBJ2-7; D is undetermined. Trimming cost V 0 bases and J 7 bases, with 10 bases left between them. The germline V gene encodes CDR1 MNHEY and CDR2 SVGEGT. This CDR3 is built from 13 residues. The CDR3 sequence is CASSYSGITEQYF. The CDR3 DNA sequence: TGTGCCAGCAGTTACTCAGGGATAACAGAGCAGTACTTC.

The V gene is TRBV10-3, the J gene TRBJ1-1, with no clear D. The CDR3 length is 15 residues. Germline assignment: CDR1 ENHRY and CDR2 SYGVKD. Trimming cost V 0 bases and J 1 base, with 9 bases left between them. The CDR3 nucleotides are TGTGCCATCAGTGAGTCGCAGAGTAAGAACACTGAAGCTTTCTTT. Amino acids: CAISESQSKNTEAFF.

In DNA, the CDR3 is TGTGCCAGCTGCCGAACCCTTTCAAATGAGCAGTTCTTC. This codes for CASCRTLSNEQFF. The chain joins TRBV6-6 to TRBJ2-1, with unresolved D. Looked up from germline, CDR1 is MNHNY and CDR2 is SVGAGI (reference sequence). V gave up 8 bases and J gave up 7 bases, with 15 bases separating them. The CDR3 is made up of 13 amino acids.

The chain links TRBV5-5 to TRBJ1-5; D is uncertain. V was trimmed by 1 base and J by 4 bases, leaving 6 bases between them. This CDR3 is built from 13 residues. The germline V gene has CDR1 SGHKS and CDR2 YYEKEE (reference sequence). CDR3 residues: CASSLPGNQPQHF. The CDR3 DNA reads TGTGCCAGCAGCTTGCCAGGAAATCAGCCCCAGCATTTT.

The chain recombines TRBV30 with TRBJ1-4; perhaps TRBD1 as D (5 bases). Germline V gives CDR1 GTSNPN, CDR2 SVGIG (reference sequence). The CDR3 is 15 residues long. The ends were cut back, 3 bases at V and 8 bases at J, with 19 bases in the middle. The CDR3 DNA reads TGTGCCTGGAGGAGCCTATGGGGGGGAGGAGAAAAACTGTTTTTT. It codes for CAWRSLWGGGEKLFF.

The genes are TRBV30 and TRBJ1-6, with a possible D match to TRBD1 (5 bases). This CDR3 contains 13 residues. CDR1 is GTSNPN and CDR2 is SVGIG in the germline V gene (reference sequence). This chain's CDR3 is CAFGAVYNSPLHF. The CDR3 region has the DNA TGTGCTTTCGGGGCAGTCTATAATTCACCCCTCCACTTT.

This sequence joins TRBV2 and TRBJ2-5; the match to TRBD1 covers 9 bases. Germline CDR1 and CDR2: SNHLY and FYNNEI. The ends lost 9 bases at V and 5 bases at J; junction bases unmatched: 7. The CDR3 covers 13 residues. This CDR3 is CASTTGGSETQYF. The CDR3 DNA follows: TGTGCCAGTACGACAGGGGGGTCGGAGACCCAGTACTTC. Drawing the rest from reference TRBV2 and TRBJ2-5, the complete variable domain is EPEVTQTPSHQVTQMGQEVILRCVPISNHLYFYWYRQILGQKVEFLVSFYNNEISEKSEIFDDQFSVERPDGSNFTLKIRSTKLEDSAMYFCASTTGGSETQYFGPGTRLLVL.

This chain joins TRBV6-9 and TRBJ1-1; D is perhaps TRBD1 (5 bases). CDR1 is MNHGY, CDR2 SVAAGI, per germline. The CDR3 has 14 amino acids. Trimming left V 3 bases short and J 6 bases short, with 14 bases between. The CDR3 loop is CASSYEEPGPEAFF. The CDR3, as DNA: TGTGCCAGCAGTTACGAGGAACCGGGACCTGAAGCTTTCTTT.

The rearrangement uses TRBV11-2 and TRBJ2-5, with D tentatively TRBD1 (5 bases). Looked up from germline, CDR1 is SGHAT and CDR2 is FQNNGV. The CDR3 is made up of 13 amino acids. The germline V and J ends were trimmed by 5 bases and 3 bases, with 10 bases remaining between them. The CDR3 DNA sequence: TGTGCCAGCAGCCTCCCAGGGAAAGAGACCCAGTACTTC. Protein sequence: CASSLPGKETQYF.

The chain has TRBV6-2 or TRBV6-3 and TRBJ2-2; TRBD2 matches at 7 bases. CDR3 length equals 15 residues. Germline-derived CDR1 and CDR2 are MNHEY and SVGEGT. The junction had 7 bases not matched to a gene; V was cut back by 4 bases and J by 5 bases. CDR3 nucleotide sequence: TGTGCCAGCAGTTCCAGGACTAGTGTTACCGGGGAGCTGTTTTTT. Encoded protein: CASSSRTSVTGELFF.

This clone was recorded once. The chain joins TRBV3-1 (or the pseudogene TRBV3-2) to TRBJ2-1, with D tentatively TRBD2 (6 bases). This CDR3 spans 17 amino acids. V was cut by 0 bases and J by 3 bases, with 15 bases left in between. The germline V gene encodes CDR1 LGHDT and CDR2 YNNKEL (reference sequence). The CDR3 region has the DNA TGTGCCAGCAGCCAAGAGACGGCGGGGAGATTCTACAATGAGCAGTTCTTC. Translating it yields CASSQETAGRFYNEQFF.

The V call is TRBV7-6, the J call TRBJ1-1; D call uncertain. Germline CDR1 and CDR2: SGHVS and FNYEAQ. Between the trimmed V and J ends, which lost 3 bases and 7 bases, there was a span of 12 bases. The CDR3 extends over 13 amino acids. CDR3 in amino acids: CASSFGRADEAFF. The CDR3 bases are TGTGCCAGCAGCTTCGGGCGGGCGGATGAAGCTTTCTTT.

As regards this clone: In the same sample, other DNA sequences code for this CDR3. The chain employs TRBV4-1 and TRBJ2-3; the D gene is possibly TRBD2 (5 bases). Trimming took 0 bases from V and 1 from J, leaving 5 bases between them. The CDR3 has 14 residues. The germline V gene encodes CDR1 MGHRA and CDR2 YSYEKL. The CDR3 spells CASSQERGTDTQYF. The CDR3 DNA reads TGCGCCAGCAGCCAAGAGAGGGGCACAGATACGCAGTATTTT.

This chain connects TRBV6-5 to TRBJ2-7, with no clear D. This CDR3 has 14 residues. Trimming took 6 bases from V and 0 from J, leaving 12 bases between them. Germline V CDR1 and CDR2: MNHEY, SVGAGI. The CDR3 nucleotides read TGTGCCAGCAGAAAATTCCATAACTCCTACGAGCAGTACTTC. Translation gives CASRKFHNSYEQYF.

The rearrangement links TRBV11-2 to TRBJ1-3; D gene unclear. Per the germline V gene, CDR1 is SGHAT and CDR2 is FQNNGV. The CDR3 is 14 residues long. The V gene lost 1 base and the J gene lost 0 bases, with 4 bases spanning the gap. The CDR3 DNA sequence: TGTGCCAGCAGCTTAGGGGGCTCTGGAAACACCATATATTTT. This gives the protein CASSLGGSGNTIYF.

The genes are TRBV29-1 and TRBJ1-4; D unresolved. This CDR3 comprises 12 residues. V lost 5 bases and J lost 4, with 8 bases in between. The germline CDR1 and CDR2 sequences are SQVTM and ANQGSEA. This CDR3 reads CSVWGINEKLFF. The CDR3 nucleotides are TGCAGCGTTTGGGGAATTAATGAAAAACTGTTTTTT.

V usage is TRBV4-3 and J usage is TRBJ2-3, with 8 bases lining up with TRBD1. The CDR3 covers 16 residues. J was trimmed by 2 bases and V by 4 bases; bases with no gene match: 8. The germline V gene encodes CDR1 LGHNA and CDR2 YSLEER. CDR3: CASSLRTGSNTDTQYF. For the CDR3, the DNA is TGCGCCAGCAGCCTCCGGACAGGGAGCAACACAGATACGCAGTATTTT.

The chain uses TRBV24-1 and TRBJ2-1; D call uncertain. Trimming left V 4 bases short and J 9 bases short, with 12 bases between. The CDR3 loop spans 13 amino acids. Germline CDR1 reads KGHDR; CDR2 reads SFDVKD. This CDR3 reads CATSDPARPEQFF. The CDR3 DNA is TGTGCCACCAGTGACCCCGCCCGGCCTGAGCAGTTCTTC.

V usage is TRBV5-1 and J usage is TRBJ2-7, with D possibly being TRBD2 (6 bases). From germline, CDR1 is SGHRS and CDR2 YFSETQ. The CDR3 is made up of 16 amino acids. The germline V and J ends were trimmed by 0 bases and 0 bases, with 13 bases remaining between them. CDR3: CASSLEGSGTSYEQYF. The CDR3 nucleotides are TGCGCCAGCAGCTTGGAGGGTAGCGGAACCTCCTACGAGCAGTACTTC.

The chain links TRBV5-1 to TRBJ2-2, with a possible D match to TRBD2 (5 bases). This CDR3 contains 14 residues. Trimming removed 4 bases from V and 4 bases from J, with 11 bases in between. Germline CDR1 SGHRS, CDR2 YFSETQ. CDR3 nucleotides: TGCGCCAGCAGCCTCGGGAACCCCACCGGGGAGCTGTTTTTT. It codes for CASSLGNPTGELFF.